This is a list of T cell receptor beta chains from one sample in a study of neurological immune-mediated disorders. TCRdb ran MiXCR on the 5' RACE reads and lists one entry per CDR3 protein. The repertoire has about 53,000 distinct CDR3 sequences, 9% to 10% of them found once; the top ten carry more than 1.5%. Sequencing used PBMCs. These receptors all come from a woman aged 40 to 50 in good health. The CDR3 runs from the conserved cysteine through the conserved F or W. The order of the fields is J gene, clone size, V gene, D gene, CDR3 protein, CDR3 DNA. A D gene is named only where the DNA matches it firmly. The size field is filled for only some rows; it gives once, few, many or a size class.

J: TRBJ1-1; size: many; V: TRBV7-7; D: -; CDR3: CASSPGPWDTEAFF; DNA: TGTGCTAGCAGCCCGGGACCCTGGGACACTGAAGCTTTCTTT
J: TRBJ2-2; size: few; V: TRBV7-9; D: TRBD1; CDR3: CASSPPRDRGSGANTGEQFF; DNA: TGTGCCAGCAGCCCGCCCCGGGACAGGGGCTCCGGGGCGAACACCGGGGAGCAGTTTTTT
J: TRBJ1-4; size: many; V: TRBV4-1; D: -; CDR3: CASSQAGASVWEKLFF; DNA: TGCGCCAGCAGCCAAGCAGGGGCGTCGGTTTGGGAAAAACTGTTTTTT
J: TRBJ1-5; size: many; V: TRBV20-1; D: -; CDR3: CSAGQNQPQHF; DNA: TGCAGTGCCGGACAAAATCAGCCCCAGCATTTT
J: TRBJ2-4; size: few; V: TRBV6-1; D: TRBD1; CDR3: CASNTGTGLVDQYF; DNA: TGTGCCAGTAATACCGGGACAGGGTTAGTGGATCAGTACTTC
J: TRBJ2-5; size: many; V: TRBV7-8; D: -; CDR3: CASSLGAGQYF; DNA: TGTGCCAGCAGCTTAGGAGCGGGCCAGTACTTC
J: TRBJ2-2; size: many; V: TRBV25-1; D: TRBD2; CDR3: CASRPSLATNTGELFF; DNA: TGTGCCAGCAGGCCTTCACTAGCGACGAACACCGGGGAGCTGTTTTTT
J: TRBJ1-2; size: many; V: TRBV6-5; D: TRBD1; CDR3: CASRGTGQGYTF; DNA: TGTGCCAGCAGAGGGACAGGGCAAGGCTACACCTTC
J: TRBJ2-3; size: -; V: TRBV20-1; D: -; CDR3: CSARSRGPTDTQYF; DNA: TGCAGTGCTAGGTCACGGGGCCCGACAGATACGCAGTATTTT
J: TRBJ1-5; size: many; V: TRBV12-3/TRBV12-4; D: -; CDR3: CASSNWRGSGNSNQPQHF; DNA: TGTGCCAGCAGCAATTGGCGGGGAAGTGGGAATAGCAATCAGCCCCAGCATTTT
J: TRBJ2-5; size: -; V: TRBV6-5; D: -; CDR3: CASSHQRAQETQYF; DNA: TGTGCCAGCAGTCACCAACGGGCGCAAGAGACCCAGTACTTC
J: TRBJ2-2; size: many; V: TRBV6-2/TRBV6-3; D: -; CDR3: CASSFPLRGSGELFF; DNA: TGTGCCAGCAGTTTCCCCCTGCGGGGATCCGGGGAGCTGTTTTTT
J: TRBJ2-7; size: many; V: TRBV14; D: -; CDR3: CASSQLRDFNEQYF; DNA: TGTGCCAGCAGCCAACTCAGGGACTTCAACGAGCAGTACTTC
J: TRBJ1-5; size: many; V: TRBV20-1; D: -; CDR3: CSARDRRTANQPQHF; DNA: TGCAGTGCTAGGGATAGAAGGACAGCGAATCAGCCCCAGCATTTT
J: TRBJ1-3; size: many; V: TRBV7-8; D: -; CDR3: CASSLGNTIYF; DNA: TGTGCCAGCAGCTTAGGAAACACCATATATTTT
J: TRBJ2-1; size: few; V: TRBV10-3; D: -; CDR3: CAISATRLGNEQFF; DNA: TGTGCCATCAGTGCCACCCGACTAGGCAATGAGCAGTTCTTC
J: TRBJ1-6; size: many; V: TRBV6-2/TRBV6-3; D: -; CDR3: CASSWGPTIKALHF; DNA: TGTGCCAGCAGTTGGGGACCGACGATAAAGGCCCTCCACTTT
J: TRBJ2-1; size: -; V: TRBV12-3/TRBV12-4; D: -; CDR3: CASSLAQEGNNEQFF; DNA: TGTGCCAGCAGTTTAGCACAGGAGGGGAACAATGAGCAGTTCTTC
J: TRBJ2-6; size: many; V: TRBV5-1; D: TRBD1; CDR3: CASSPGQAGANVLTF; DNA: TGCGCCAGCAGCCCGGGACAGGCGGGGGCCAACGTCCTGACTTTC
J: TRBJ2-5; size: few; V: TRBV20-1; D: -; CDR3: CSAQPRLRETQYF; DNA: TGCAGTGCGCAGCCTAGGTTAAGGGAGACCCAGTACTTC
J: TRBJ1-4; size: many; V: TRBV7-8; D: -; CDR3: CASSFRQINEKLFF; DNA: TGTGCCAGCAGCTTCCGACAGATCAATGAAAAACTGTTTTTT
J: TRBJ1-1; size: many; V: TRBV25-1; D: -; CDR3: CASSQHRDGSTEAFF; DNA: TGTGCCAGCAGCCAACACAGGGACGGTTCGACTGAAGCTTTCTTT
J: TRBJ1-2; size: -; V: TRBV19; D: -; CDR3: CASTIEPRGYGYTF; DNA: TGTGCCAGTACAATAGAGCCACGGGGCTATGGCTACACCTTC
J: TRBJ2-1; size: many; V: TRBV11-3; D: -; CDR3: CASSLTQNSYNEQFF; DNA: TGTGCCAGCAGCTTGACACAAAACTCCTACAATGAGCAGTTCTTC
J: TRBJ1-1; size: few; V: TRBV5-4; D: -; CDR3: CASSWGGAHNTEAFF; DNA: TGTGCCAGCAGCTGGGGGGGGGCCCACAACACTGAAGCTTTCTTT
J: TRBJ1-1; size: many; V: TRBV12-3/TRBV12-4; D: TRBD1; CDR3: CASTVSWTGNTEAFF; DNA: TGTGCCAGCACCGTTTCCTGGACAGGGAACACTGAAGCTTTCTTT
J: TRBJ2-1; size: many; V: TRBV7-3; D: -; CDR3: CASSLLGAYNEQFF; DNA: TGTGCCAGCAGCTTATTAGGGGCTTACAATGAGCAGTTCTTC
J: TRBJ2-7; size: many; V: TRBV7-8; D: -; CDR3: CASSPVAGQGREQYF; DNA: TGTGCCAGCAGCCCCGTGGCAGGGCAGGGGCGCGAGCAGTACTTC
J: TRBJ2-5; size: -; V: TRBV4-3; D: -; CDR3: CASSQDHRGRYSKETQYF; DNA: TGCGCCAGCAGCCAAGATCACAGAGGGAGGTACTCGAAAGAGACCCAGTACTTC